This TCR beta chain appears in the sequencing data of a study of Ad26.COV2.S vaccination and SARS-CoV-2 variants. CDR3 length equals 13 residues. Germline CDR1 and CDR2: SGHTA and FQGTGA. Trimming cost V 6 bases and J 2 bases; bases outside gene matches: 3. Profiling relied on immunoSEQ multiplex PCR, and the TCRdb table lists in-frame clones only, not all of them. The sample lists 430,000 or so clones; roughly 89% were seen once. Documented treatment: 15 to 20 received Ad26.COV2.S at low or high dose, single or two shots; several received placebo; per-sample allocation not given. Sampling took place 63 days after the first vaccine or placebo injection.

This specimen was peripheral blood, taken in a trial of Ad26.COV2.S vaccine versus placebo. The chain couples TRBV7-3 to TRBJ1-1, with 7 nucleotides matching TRBD1. The sequence was collected from a person aged 18-60 years who received the Ad26.COV2.S COVID-19 vaccine or a placebo. The CDR3 region is CASSRDSNTEAFF. The DNA for the CDR3 is TGTGCCAGCAGTCGGGACAGCAACACTGAAGCTTTCTTT.